What follows is one T cell receptor beta chain and its context. The data stem from a study of cytomegalovirus exposure and HLA in healthy donors. Assay used: immunoSEQ multiplex PCR; TCRdb lists only in-frame clones, some missing. This table holds under 250,000 clones, about three quarters found once. There are 18 residues in the CDR3. From germline, CDR1 is SGHKS and CDR2 YYEKEE (reference sequence). V dropped 7 bases and J dropped 5; count of bases not matched to a gene: 19. The receptor's source is a woman in her 30s in good health and CMV-seronegative. The chain couples TRBV5-5 to TRBJ1-1; 11 bases align to TRBD1. The material sequenced was PBMCs. CDR3 in amino acids: CASSLQGGQGVLSTEAFF. DNA of the CDR3: TGTGCCAGCTCCCTCCAGGGGGGACAGGGGGTTTTAAGTACTGAAGCTTTCTTT.